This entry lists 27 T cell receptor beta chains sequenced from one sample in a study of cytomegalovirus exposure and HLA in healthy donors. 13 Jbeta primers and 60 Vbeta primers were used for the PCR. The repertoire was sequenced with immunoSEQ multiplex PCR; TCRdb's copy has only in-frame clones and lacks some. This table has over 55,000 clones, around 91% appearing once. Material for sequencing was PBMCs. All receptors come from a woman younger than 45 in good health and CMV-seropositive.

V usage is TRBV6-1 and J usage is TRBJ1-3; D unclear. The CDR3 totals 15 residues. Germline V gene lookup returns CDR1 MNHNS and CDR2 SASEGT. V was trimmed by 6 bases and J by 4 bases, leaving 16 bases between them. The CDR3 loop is CASSLRREGGNTIYF. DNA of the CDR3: TGTGCCAGCAGCCTAAGACGGGAGGGCGGAAACACCATATATTTT.

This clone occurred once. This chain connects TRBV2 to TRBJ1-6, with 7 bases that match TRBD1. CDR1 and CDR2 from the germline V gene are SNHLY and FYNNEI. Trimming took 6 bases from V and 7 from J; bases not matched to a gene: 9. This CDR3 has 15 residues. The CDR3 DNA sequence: TGTGCCAGCAGGGGCGGGACAGAGAGAAATTCACCCCTCCACTTT. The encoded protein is CASRGGTERNSPLHF.

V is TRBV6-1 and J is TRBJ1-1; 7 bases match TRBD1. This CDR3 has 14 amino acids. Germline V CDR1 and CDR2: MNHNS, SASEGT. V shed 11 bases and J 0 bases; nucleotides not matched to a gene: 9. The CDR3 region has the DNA TGTGCCGGCACCCAGGGACAGCTGAACACTGAAGCTTTCTTT. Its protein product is CAGTQGQLNTEAFF.

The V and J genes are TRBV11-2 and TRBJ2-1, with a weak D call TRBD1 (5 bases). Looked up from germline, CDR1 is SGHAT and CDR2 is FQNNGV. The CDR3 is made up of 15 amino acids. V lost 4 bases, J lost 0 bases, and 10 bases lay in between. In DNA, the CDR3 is TGTGCCAGCAGCTGGGGCGTTAGCTCCTACAATGAGCAGTTCTTC. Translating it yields CASSWGVSSYNEQFF.

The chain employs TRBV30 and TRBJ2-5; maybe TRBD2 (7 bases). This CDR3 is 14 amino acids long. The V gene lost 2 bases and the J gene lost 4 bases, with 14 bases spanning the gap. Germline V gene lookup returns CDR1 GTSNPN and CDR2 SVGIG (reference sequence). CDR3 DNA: TGTGCCTGGAGTCCCCGGGGGGCTGGAGAGACCCAGTACTTC. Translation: CAWSPRGAGETQYF.

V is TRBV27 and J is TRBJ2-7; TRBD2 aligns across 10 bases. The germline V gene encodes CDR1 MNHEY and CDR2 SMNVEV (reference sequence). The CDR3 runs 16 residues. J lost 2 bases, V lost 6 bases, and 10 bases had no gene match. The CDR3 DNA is TGTGCCAGCAGCCCACTAGCGGGACGATTCCCCTACGAGCAGTACTTC. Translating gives CASSPLAGRFPYEQYF.

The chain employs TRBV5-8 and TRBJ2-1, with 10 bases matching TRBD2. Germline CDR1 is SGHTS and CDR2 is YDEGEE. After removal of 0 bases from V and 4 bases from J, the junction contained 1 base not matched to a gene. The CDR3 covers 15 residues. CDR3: CASSLGTSGYNEQFF. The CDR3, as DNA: TGTGCCAGCAGCTTGGGGACTAGCGGTTACAATGAGCAGTTCTTC.

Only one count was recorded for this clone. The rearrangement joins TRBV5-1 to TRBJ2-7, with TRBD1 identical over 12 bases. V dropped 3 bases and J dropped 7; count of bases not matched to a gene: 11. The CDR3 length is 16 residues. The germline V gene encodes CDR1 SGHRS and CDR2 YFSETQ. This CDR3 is CASSYYPGQGAGEQYF. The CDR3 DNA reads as TGCGCCAGCAGCTACTATCCGGGACAGGGGGCTGGGGAGCAGTACTTC.

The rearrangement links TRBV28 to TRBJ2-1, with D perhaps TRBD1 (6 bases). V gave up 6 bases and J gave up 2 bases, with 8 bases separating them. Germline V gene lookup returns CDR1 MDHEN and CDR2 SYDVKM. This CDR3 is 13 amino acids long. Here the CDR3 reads CASSPGAYNEQFF. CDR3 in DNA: TGTGCCAGCAGCCCAGGGGCCTACAATGAGCAGTTCTTC. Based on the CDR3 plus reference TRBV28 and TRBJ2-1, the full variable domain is DVKVTQSSRYLVKRTGEKVFLECVQDMDHENMFWYRQDPGLGLRLIYFSYDVKMKEKGDIPEGYSVSREKKERFSLILESASTNQTSMYLCASSPGAYNEQFFGPGTRLTVL.

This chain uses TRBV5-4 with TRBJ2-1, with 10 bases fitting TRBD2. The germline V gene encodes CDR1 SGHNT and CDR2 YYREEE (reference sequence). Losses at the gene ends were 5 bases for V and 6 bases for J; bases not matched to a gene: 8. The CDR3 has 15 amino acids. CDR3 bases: TGTGCCAGCAGTTCGATGGCTAGCGGGAGCAATGAGCAGTTCTTC. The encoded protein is CASSSMASGSNEQFF.

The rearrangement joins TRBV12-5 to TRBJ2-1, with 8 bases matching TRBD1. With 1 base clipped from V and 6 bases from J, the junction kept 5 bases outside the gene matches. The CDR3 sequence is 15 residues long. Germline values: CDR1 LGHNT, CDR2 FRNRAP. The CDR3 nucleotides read TGTGCTAGTGGTTTGGGGCAGGGGGCCTTCAATGAGCAGTTCTTC. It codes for CASGLGQGAFNEQFF.

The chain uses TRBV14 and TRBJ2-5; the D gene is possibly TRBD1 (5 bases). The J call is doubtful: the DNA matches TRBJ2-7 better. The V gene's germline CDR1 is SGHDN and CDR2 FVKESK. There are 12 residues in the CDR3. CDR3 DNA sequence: TGTGCCAGCAGCGAAACAGGCTACGAGCAGTACTTC. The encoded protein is CASSETGYEQYF.

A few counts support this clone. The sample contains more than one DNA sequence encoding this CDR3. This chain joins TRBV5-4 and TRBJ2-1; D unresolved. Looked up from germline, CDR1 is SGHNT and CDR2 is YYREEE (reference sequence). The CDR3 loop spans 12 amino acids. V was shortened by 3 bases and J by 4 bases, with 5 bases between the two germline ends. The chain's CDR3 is CASSSLYNEQFF. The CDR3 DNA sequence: TGTGCCAGCAGCTCCCTATACAATGAGCAGTTCTTC.

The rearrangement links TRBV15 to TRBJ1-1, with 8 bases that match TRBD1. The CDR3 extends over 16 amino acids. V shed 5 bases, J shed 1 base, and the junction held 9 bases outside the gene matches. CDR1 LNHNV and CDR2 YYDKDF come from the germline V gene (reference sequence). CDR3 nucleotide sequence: TGTGCCACCAGCGAGGGGAGGGGACAGGCGAACACTGAAGCTTTCTTT. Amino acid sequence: CATSEGRGQANTEAFF.

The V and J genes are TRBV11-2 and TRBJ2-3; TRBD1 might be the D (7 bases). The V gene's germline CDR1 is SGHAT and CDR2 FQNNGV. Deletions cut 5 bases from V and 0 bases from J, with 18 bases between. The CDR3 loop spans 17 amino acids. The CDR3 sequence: CASSRGQRAGSTDTQYF. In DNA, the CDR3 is TGTGCCAGCAGCCGGGGACAGAGAGCGGGCAGCACAGATACGCAGTATTTT.

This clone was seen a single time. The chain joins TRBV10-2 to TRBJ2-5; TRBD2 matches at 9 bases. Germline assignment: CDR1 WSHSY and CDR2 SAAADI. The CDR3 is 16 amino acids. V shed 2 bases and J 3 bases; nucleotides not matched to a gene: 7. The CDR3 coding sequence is TGCGCCAGCAGTGAGACCCTAGCGGGGCGAAAAGAGACCCAGTACTTC. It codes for CASSETLAGRKETQYF.

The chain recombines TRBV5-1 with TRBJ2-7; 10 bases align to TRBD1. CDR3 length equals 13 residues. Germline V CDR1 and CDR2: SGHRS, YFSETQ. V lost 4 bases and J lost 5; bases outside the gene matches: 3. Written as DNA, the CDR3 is TGCGCCAGCAGCACGACAGGGGGCGACGAGCAGTACTTC. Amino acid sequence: CASSTTGGDEQYF.

CDR3 protein: CASSYSTLGYGYTF. The CDR3 DNA reads TGTGCCAGCAGTTACTCCACGCTAGGCTATGGCTACACCTTC. The gene calls are TRBV6-5 and TRBJ1-2; D remains unclear. Germline V gives CDR1 MNHEY, CDR2 SVGAGI. The CDR3 has 14 amino acids. Between the trimmed V and J ends, which lost 0 bases and 4 bases, there was a span of 9 bases.

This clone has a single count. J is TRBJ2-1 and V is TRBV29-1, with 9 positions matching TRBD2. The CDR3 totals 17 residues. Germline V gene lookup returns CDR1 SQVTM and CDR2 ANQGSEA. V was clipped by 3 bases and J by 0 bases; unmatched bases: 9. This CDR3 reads CSVDPLAGRFSYNEQFF. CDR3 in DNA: TGCAGCGTTGATCCCCTAGCGGGAAGGTTCTCCTACAATGAGCAGTTCTTC.

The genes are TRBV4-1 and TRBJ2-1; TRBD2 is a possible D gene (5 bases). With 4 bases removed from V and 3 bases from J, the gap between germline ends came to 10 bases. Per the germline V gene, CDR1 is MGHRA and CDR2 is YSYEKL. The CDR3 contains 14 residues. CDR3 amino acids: CASSPAGLYNEQFF. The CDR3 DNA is TGCGCCAGCAGCCCCGCGGGTCTCTACAATGAGCAGTTCTTC.

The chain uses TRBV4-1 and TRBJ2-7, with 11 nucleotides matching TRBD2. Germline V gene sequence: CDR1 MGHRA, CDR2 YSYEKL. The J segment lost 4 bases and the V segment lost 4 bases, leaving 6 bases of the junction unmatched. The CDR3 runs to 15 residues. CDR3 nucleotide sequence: TGCGCCAGCAGCCCGGTAGCGGGAGGGCCTTACGAGCAGTACTTC. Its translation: CASSPVAGGPYEQYF.

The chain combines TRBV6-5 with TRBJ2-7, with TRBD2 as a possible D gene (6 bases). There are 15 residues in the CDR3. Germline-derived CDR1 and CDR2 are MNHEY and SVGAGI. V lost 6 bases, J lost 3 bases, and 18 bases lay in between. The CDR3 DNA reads TGTGCCAGCAGCCCCAGCCCTGGGGGGTACTACGAGCAGTACTTC. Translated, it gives CASSPSPGGYYEQYF.

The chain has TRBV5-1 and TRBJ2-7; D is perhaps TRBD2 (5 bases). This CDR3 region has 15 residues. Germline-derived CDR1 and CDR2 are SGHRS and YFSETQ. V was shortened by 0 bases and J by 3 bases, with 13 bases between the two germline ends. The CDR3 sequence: CASSLGPEGSYEQYF. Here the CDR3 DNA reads TGCGCCAGCAGCTTGGGACCCGAGGGAAGCTACGAGCAGTACTTC.

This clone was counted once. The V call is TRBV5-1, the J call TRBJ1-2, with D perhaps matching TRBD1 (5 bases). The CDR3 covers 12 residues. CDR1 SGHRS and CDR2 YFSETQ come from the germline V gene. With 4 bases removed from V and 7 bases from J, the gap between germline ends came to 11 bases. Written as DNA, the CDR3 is TGCGCCAGCAGCGAGTCAGGGTTTGGCTACACCTTC. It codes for CASSESGFGYTF.

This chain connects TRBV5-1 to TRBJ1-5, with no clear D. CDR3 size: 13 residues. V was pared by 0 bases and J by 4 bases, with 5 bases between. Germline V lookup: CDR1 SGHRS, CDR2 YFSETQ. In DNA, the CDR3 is TGCGCCAGCAGCTTGGGAGAAAATCAGCCCCAGCATTTT. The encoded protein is CASSLGENQPQHF.

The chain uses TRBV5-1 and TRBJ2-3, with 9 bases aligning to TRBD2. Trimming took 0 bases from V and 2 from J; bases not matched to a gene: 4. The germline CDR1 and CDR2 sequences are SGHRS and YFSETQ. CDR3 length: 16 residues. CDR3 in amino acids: CASSLALAGHTDTQYF. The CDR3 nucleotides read TGCGCCAGCAGCTTGGCTCTAGCGGGGCACACAGATACGCAGTATTTT.

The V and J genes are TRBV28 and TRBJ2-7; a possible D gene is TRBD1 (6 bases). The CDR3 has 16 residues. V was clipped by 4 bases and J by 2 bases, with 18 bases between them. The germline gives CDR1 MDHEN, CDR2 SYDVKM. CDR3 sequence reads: CASSYPPGRGTYEQYF. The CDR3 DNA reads TGTGCCAGCAGTTACCCCCCCGGCAGGGGAACCTACGAGCAGTACTTC.